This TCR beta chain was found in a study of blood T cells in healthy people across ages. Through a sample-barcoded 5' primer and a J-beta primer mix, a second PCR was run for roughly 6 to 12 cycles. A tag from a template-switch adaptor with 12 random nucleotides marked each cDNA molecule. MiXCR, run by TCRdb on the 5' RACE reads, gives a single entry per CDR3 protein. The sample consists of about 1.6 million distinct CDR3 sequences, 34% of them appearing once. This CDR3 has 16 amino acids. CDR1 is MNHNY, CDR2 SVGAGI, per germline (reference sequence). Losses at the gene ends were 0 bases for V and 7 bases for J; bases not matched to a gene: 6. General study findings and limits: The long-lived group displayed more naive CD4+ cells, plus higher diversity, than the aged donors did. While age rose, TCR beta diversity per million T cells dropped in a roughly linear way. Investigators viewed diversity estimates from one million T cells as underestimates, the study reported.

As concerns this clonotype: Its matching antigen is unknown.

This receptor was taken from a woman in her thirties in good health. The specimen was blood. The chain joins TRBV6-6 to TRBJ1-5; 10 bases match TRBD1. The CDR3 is CASSYSTGGNHQPQHF. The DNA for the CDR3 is TGTGCCAGCAGTTACTCGACAGGGGGCAATCACCAGCCCCAGCATTTT.